Each of the 10 T cell receptor beta chains below was sequenced from the same sample in a study of blood T cells in healthy people across ages (dated by TCRdb to the mid-2010s). The protocol used for the library was 5' RACE. TCRdb shows the sequencer as Illumina HiSeq 2500. A second about 6 to 11 cycle PCR used a sample-barcoded 5' primer and a J-beta primer mix. The public reads were reprocessed in TCRdb via fastp at Q25 and MiXCR, keeping in-frame beta chains. Rows with one shared CDR3 protein collapse into an entry with the most common genes and DNA. This sample holds roughly 700,000 distinct CDR3 sequences; approximately 31% were observed only once. The leading ten clones occupy 15% to 17% of the sample. The sequenced material came from blood. The receptors originated from a woman of 80 years or more in good health. Donor details come from another sample of the same person, matched by shared clones.

With respect to this clonotype: Given a much more abundant clone one base away, this may be a read error. The CDR3 DNA reads as TGTGTCAGCTCACCACCAACAGGACAGGGTGCCACCCAGTACTTC. This gives the protein CVSSPPTGQGATQYF. The chain combines TRBV18 with TRBJ2-5; 8 bases map to TRBD1. This CDR3 is 15 amino acids long. Germline-derived CDR1 and CDR2 are KGHSH and LQKENI.

The V and J genes are TRBV20-1 and TRBJ1-1; TRBD1 is a possible D gene (6 bases). Germline lookup yields CDR1 DFQATT and CDR2 SNEGSKA (reference sequence). The length of the CDR3 is 13 residues. V gave up 4 bases and J gave up 5 bases, with 14 bases separating them. Here the CDR3 reads CSATLDSLTEAFF. The CDR3 DNA follows: TGCAGTGCTACCCTGGACAGTTTGACTGAAGCTTTCTTT.

This clonotype was counted at least ten times. The junction departs from the called germline gene at one end, perhaps through a read error. J is TRBJ2-5 and V is TRBV20-1; D may be TRBD1 (6 bases). The CDR3 consists of 14 residues. CDR1 DFQATT and CDR2 SNEGSKA come from the germline V gene (reference sequence). CDR3 coding DNA: TGCAGTGCCAGAGGACAGCATCGGGGAGAGACCCAGTACTTC. This translates into CSARGQHRGETQYF.

This clonotype was observed a handful of times. A clone one base away is much larger, so this may be a read error. The chain joins TRBV3-1 to TRBJ2-7; D possibly corresponds to TRBD2 (6 bases). Matching the DNA end better, TRBJ2-5 makes the J call doubtful. The CDR3 has 15 residues. Germline V gene sequence: CDR1 LGHDT, CDR2 YNNKEL (reference sequence). CDR3 coding DNA: TGTGCCAGCACCGGCGGTACGGGACTCCGAGAGACCCAGTACTTC. Amino acids: CASTGGTGLRETQYF.

This clonotype has ten or more counts. This chain uses TRBV7-2 with TRBJ2-7; 9 nucleotides agree with TRBD2. V gave up 5 bases and J gave up 5 bases; unmatched junction bases: 4. Per germline, CDR1 SGHTA and CDR2 FQGNSA. The CDR3 sequence is 13 residues long. CDR3 bases: TGTGCCAGCAGCCCTGGGACTAGCAACGAGCAGTACTTC. It codes for CASSPGTSNEQYF. The full variable domain, rest sourced from reference TRBV7-2 and TRBJ2-7, is GAGVSQSPSNKVTEKGKDVELRCDPISGHTALYWYRQSLGQGLEFLIYFQGNSAPDKSGLPSDRFSAERTGGSVSTLTIQRTQQEDSAVYLCASSPGTSNEQYFGPGTRLTVT.

V gene TRBV27 combines with J gene TRBJ2-2; 8 bases line up with TRBD1. CDR1 is MNHEY and CDR2 is SMNVEV in the germline V gene (reference sequence). The CDR3 is 15 amino acids. The V gene end was trimmed by 3 bases and the J gene end by 7 bases; junction bases not matched to a gene: 7. Here the CDR3 DNA reads TGTGCCAGCAGTTTCCAGGGGGCGTGGGGCGGGGAGCTGTTTTTT. Amino acids: CASSFQGAWGGELFF.

This chain links TRBV5-5 with TRBJ2-3; no clear D. CDR1 SGHKS and CDR2 YYEKEE come from the germline V gene (reference sequence). The CDR3 loop spans 12 amino acids. The ends were cut back, 2 bases at V and 5 bases at J, with 6 bases in the middle. CDR3 amino acids: CASSLDKDTQYF. Here the CDR3 DNA reads TGTGCCAGCAGCTTAGATAAAGATACGCAGTATTTT.

This clonotype was detected many times. V is TRBV10-3 and J is TRBJ2-1; the match to TRBD1 covers 8 bases. CDR3 length equals 14 residues. V was clipped by 4 bases and J by 4 bases; unmatched bases: 3. Germline loops: CDR1 ENHRY, CDR2 SYGVKD. CDR3 nucleotides: TGTGCCATCAGTGGGACAGGGCGTTACAATGAGCAGTTCTTC. This sequence encodes CAISGTGRYNEQFF.

Note on this clonotype: A much larger clonotype is one base distant, so this may be a read error. This chain joins TRBV18 and TRBJ2-7; TRBD1 matches 11 bases. CDR3 length: 16 residues. The germline CDR1 and CDR2 sequences are KGHSH and LQKENI. After removal of 2 bases from V and 7 bases from J, the junction contained 10 bases not matched to a gene. The CDR3 DNA follows: TGTGCCAGCTCACCAACCAGGACAGGGGGCTACAATGAGCAGTACTTC. Translated, it gives CASSPTRTGGYNEQYF.

This clonotype was seen repeatedly, ten times or more. V is TRBV7-2 and J is TRBJ2-3, with D uncertain. Germline assignment: CDR1 SGHTA and CDR2 FQGNSA. The V gene lost 2 bases and the J gene lost 1 base, with 10 bases spanning the gap. The CDR3 extends over 15 amino acids. DNA for the CDR3: TGTGCCAGCAGCTTATCATTTGTCGGCACAGATACGCAGTATTTT. This encodes CASSLSFVGTDTQYF.